This T cell receptor (beta chain) came from a study of shared clonotypes between healthy human individuals. Whole-study context: The cohort had a couple of women and a few men, ages 18 to 49. Study-level findings and limits: In contrast to clonotypes shared by all four donors, non-shared clonotypes had lower generation probabilities. Collection of samples was limited to blood; tissue repertoires likely differ. The study found about 5.1% of naive CD4 clonotypes shared across four donors.

Germline CDR1 is ENHRY and CDR2 is SYGVKD. The CDR3 extends over 16 amino acids. The ends lost 2 bases at V and 2 bases at J; junction bases unmatched: 3. The method was immunoSEQ multiplex PCR; TCRdb's version includes in-frame clones alone and lacks a portion of them. The sample lists roughly 720,000 clones; 90% were seen once. To note about this clone: The antigen is unknown.

The sequence was collected from a man between 18 and 35 years old in good health. Some clones in this sample may be carry-over from other donors' samples. Sequenced material: memory CD8+ T cells from PBMCs. Subset described: CD45RO+ cells pooled with CCR7-negative TemRA cells. The chain joins TRBV10-3 to TRBJ2-6; 7 nucleotides agree with TRBD1. The DNA for the CDR3 is TGTGCCATCAGTGAGACCCAGGGGGCTGGGGCCAACGTCCTGACTTTC. This codes for CAISETQGAGANVLTF.